This T cell receptor beta chain was found in a study of blood T cell repertoires in COVID-19. Study as a whole: Researchers got acute and convalescent COVID-19 samples from the United States, Italy and Spain. Sample material is recorded as cDNA or gDNA derived from T cells, B-cell-depleted T cells, or PBMCs.

Germline V gene sequence: CDR1 SGHRS, CDR2 YFSETQ. V was pared by 4 bases and J by 5 bases, with 13 bases of the junction left unmatched. The CDR3 is made up of 16 amino acids. In the original workflow: Estimation of nucleated cell counts relied on the amplification of reference gene primers. Repertoires were generated with immunoSEQ multiplex PCR, while TCRdb's copy carries only in-frame clones and drops some. V and J calls plus clone size are reproduced from that table; the DNA served to infer D and trimming. In the table there are 150,000 to 180,000 clones, 75% to 80% of which are singletons. Material for sequencing was peripheral blood. This sequence was found in an elderly man with acute or convalescent COVID-19. V usage is TRBV5-1 and J usage is TRBJ1-2; TRBD1 aligns across 8 bases. The CDR3 nucleotides read TGCGCCAGCAGCCCGGCCGGCGACAGGGGAGGGTATGGCTACACCTTC. Translating gives CASSPAGDRGGYGYTF.